A single sample is the source of the 31 T cell receptor beta chains below, sequenced in a study of OX40 agonist ivuxolimab in advanced cancers. Some clones are missing from TCRdb's copy, which holds only in-frame ones; the method was immunoSEQ multiplex PCR. The sample includes approximately 83,000 clones, over 75% of them seen just once. This specimen consisted of CD4+ or CD8+ T cells sorted from blood, obtained in a trial of the OX40 agonist ivuxolimab. These receptors originate from an adult with an advanced solid tumor such as melanoma, head and neck, liver or kidney cancer.

The chain is built from TRBV6-5 and TRBJ1-2, with D unclear. The length of the CDR3 is 14 residues. Trimming cost V 0 bases and J 6 bases, with 11 bases left between them. Germline V CDR1 and CDR2: MNHEY, SVGAGI. CDR3: CASSYSVSLDGYTF. Here the CDR3 DNA reads TGTGCCAGCAGTTACTCTGTGAGTCTCGATGGCTACACCTTC.

This chain connects TRBV7-8 to TRBJ2-7, with 9 bases matching TRBD2. The CDR3 runs 18 residues. In germline, CDR1 is SGHVS, CDR2 FQNEAQ. V trimming: 4 bases; J trimming: 3 bases; junction bases outside the gene matches: 16. The CDR3 reads CASSSKREVLLNYYEQYF. CDR3 in DNA: TGTGCCAGCAGCTCAAAGCGGGAGGTACTGCTAAACTACTACGAGCAGTACTTC.

The rearrangement links TRBV7-2 to TRBJ2-3; TRBD2 aligns across 9 bases. This CDR3 comprises 15 residues. CDR1 SGHTA and CDR2 FQGNSA come from the germline V gene. The J segment lost 0 bases and the V segment lost 8 bases, leaving 6 bases of the junction unmatched. CDR3 coding DNA: TGTGCCAGCCGGACTAGCGCATTTAGCACAGATACGCAGTATTTT. Amino acid sequence: CASRTSAFSTDTQYF.

The chain is built from TRBV19 and TRBJ2-2; either TRBD1 or TRBD2 may fit D (5 bases each). Germline V gene data show CDR1 as LNHDA and CDR2 as SQIVND (reference sequence). The CDR3 extends over 15 amino acids. Deletions cut 3 bases from V and 4 bases from J, with 12 bases between. The CDR3 region has the DNA TGTGCCAGTAGTATTGGGCAGGGACGCACCGGGGAGCTGTTTTTT. Protein: CASSIGQGRTGELFF.

This clone was counted only a few times. This chain's CDR3 is CASSAAGADAEAFF. CDR3 in DNA: TGTGCCAGCAGCGCCGCAGGGGCTGACGCTGAAGCTTTCTTT. The V call is TRBV9, the J call TRBJ1-1; the D gene is possibly TRBD1 (6 bases). The CDR3 totals 14 residues. Germline V lookup: CDR1 SGDLS, CDR2 YYNGEE. V was shortened by 3 bases and J by 6 bases, with 15 bases between the two germline ends.

The rearrangement uses TRBV5-1 and TRBJ2-2; 7 bases align to TRBD2. Trimming removed 0 bases from V and 2 bases from J; junction bases left unmatched: 1. This CDR3 has 15 residues. Germline V CDR1 and CDR2: SGHRS, YFSETQ. Here the CDR3 DNA reads TGCGCCAGCAGCTTGGTGGGACTAAACACCGGGGAGCTGTTTTTT. Amino acid sequence: CASSLVGLNTGELFF.

This rearrangement joins TRBV13 to TRBJ1-1; D uncertain. CDR3 length equals 15 residues. Trimming pared 3 bases from V and 4 bases from J, leaving 15 bases between. The germline gives CDR1 PRHDT, CDR2 FYEKMQ (reference sequence). The CDR3 loop reads CASSFPGQEGTEAFF. In DNA, the CDR3 is TGTGCCAGCAGCTTCCCCGGGCAGGAGGGCACTGAAGCTTTCTTT.

V and J are TRBV19 and TRBJ1-2; 9 bases fit TRBD1. Germline lookup yields CDR1 LNHDA and CDR2 SQIVND (reference sequence). CDR3 length: 15 amino acids. After removal of 4 bases from V and 2 bases from J, the junction contained 5 bases not matched to a gene. The CDR3 region has the DNA TGTGCCAGTAGTACATCCGGGACAGGGAACTATGGCTACACCTTC. This gives the protein CASSTSGTGNYGYTF.

This chain connects TRBV13 to TRBJ2-5; D possibly corresponds to TRBD2 (6 bases). V lost 6 bases and J lost 1, with 18 bases in between. Germline-derived CDR1 and CDR2 are PRHDT and FYEKMQ (reference sequence). The CDR3 consists of 16 residues. The CDR3: CASRAPGMGGQETQYF. CDR3 in DNA: TGTGCCAGCAGGGCCCCGGGTATGGGAGGCCAAGAGACCCAGTACTTC.

The table lists this clone with a count of one. This chain uses TRBV21-1 with TRBJ2-3; the table's D call, TRBD2, has no DNA check behind it. TRBV21-1 counts as a pseudogene. This CDR3 is built from 20 residues. Written as DNA, the CDR3 is TGTGCCAGCATCGGCAGACCAAGAGATTTTTCCGCGGGCTGCACAGATACGCAGTATTTT. Amino acid sequence: CASIGRPRDFSAGCTDTQYF.

This clone was detected only once. The CDR3 DNA reads TGTGCCAGCAGTGCCACAGGGGATAGCAATCAGCCCCAGCATTTT. Its protein product is CASSATGDSNQPQHF. This sequence joins TRBV6-4 and TRBJ1-5; 7 nucleotides agree with TRBD1. Per the germline V gene, CDR1 is MRHNA and CDR2 is SNTAGT. Losses at the gene ends were 4 bases for V and 0 bases for J; bases not matched to a gene: 3. CDR3 length equals 15 residues.

The J gene is TRBJ2-5, the V gene TRBV27; 10 nucleotides match TRBD2. The CDR3 covers 15 residues. With 9 bases clipped from V and 0 bases from J, the junction kept 7 bases outside the gene matches. Germline V gene lookup returns CDR1 MNHEY and CDR2 SMNVEV (reference sequence). Written as DNA, the CDR3 is TGTGCCAGTTCGAGGACTAGCGGAAACCAAGAGACCCAGTACTTC. Translating it yields CASSRTSGNQETQYF.

V usage is TRBV19 and J usage is TRBJ2-6; 7 nucleotides agree with TRBD2. The CDR3 is 17 amino acids. J gave up 2 bases and V 5 bases, and 9 bases lay outside the gene matches. Germline V gene sequence: CDR1 LNHDA, CDR2 SQIVND (reference sequence). As DNA, the CDR3 is TGTGCCAGTAGTCACAGAAGTCGGGGGGCTGGGGCCAACGTCCTGACTTTC. This sequence encodes CASSHRSRGAGANVLTF.

V and J are TRBV2 and TRBJ2-1; D perhaps matches TRBD1 (6 bases). Trimming stripped 8 bases from V and 2 bases from J, with 10 bases between. The CDR3 covers 13 residues. Per the germline V gene, CDR1 is SNHLY and CDR2 is FYNNEI. The CDR3 loop reads CASLPGAYNEQFF. In DNA form, the CDR3 reads TGTGCCAGCCTACCAGGGGCCTACAATGAGCAGTTCTTC.

The chain combines TRBV29-1 with TRBJ2-1; D is unclear. The CDR3 covers 11 residues. Germline V lookup: CDR1 SQVTM, CDR2 ANQGSEA. V was pared by 2 bases and J by 8 bases, with 7 bases between. This CDR3 is CSVEPEDEQFF. CDR3 in DNA: TGCAGCGTTGAACCAGAGGATGAGCAGTTCTTC.

This chain's CDR3 is CASSGQGVRMNTEAFF. The CDR3 DNA reads TGTGCCAGCAGTGGACAGGGGGTTCGGATGAACACTGAAGCTTTCTTT. The chain couples TRBV2 to TRBJ1-1, with 9 bases lining up with TRBD1. CDR1 and CDR2 from the germline V gene are SNHLY and FYNNEI. The CDR3 totals 16 residues. V shed 4 bases and J 0 bases; nucleotides not matched to a gene: 6.

V and J are TRBV6-6 and TRBJ1-2, with TRBD1 as a possible D gene (5 bases). Between the trimmed V and J ends, which lost 6 bases and 7 bases, there was a span of 12 bases. CDR3 length: 12 amino acids. Looked up from germline, CDR1 is MNHNY and CDR2 is SVGAGI (reference sequence). CDR3 sequence reads: CASSDRYGGYTF. CDR3 nucleotides: TGTGCCAGCAGCGACAGATATGGTGGCTACACCTTC.

In DNA, the CDR3 is TGTGCCAGCAGGCGATACAGGGACACTGAAGCTTTCTTT. Amino acid sequence: CASRRYRDTEAFF. The rearrangement links TRBV7-2 to TRBJ1-1; maybe TRBD1 (6 bases). This CDR3 comprises 13 residues. Per germline, CDR1 SGHTA and CDR2 FQGNSA. V was trimmed by 6 bases and J by 3 bases, leaving 11 bases between them.

The V and J genes are TRBV10-1 and TRBJ1-1; D is unclear. CDR3 length equals 13 residues. The V end lost 2 bases, the J end lost 1 base, and 5 bases lay between the germline ends. CDR1 is WNHNN, CDR2 SYGVQD, per germline (reference sequence). CDR3: CASSETRNTEAFF. CDR3 sequence (DNA): TGCGCCAGCAGTGAGACCAGGAACACTGAAGCTTTCTTT.

The sample holds one count of this clone. The chain carries TRBV19 and TRBJ2-6; TRBD1 agrees at 7 bases. The CDR3 covers 17 residues. The V and J ends lost 5 bases and 0 bases, in that order; junction bases with no gene match: 7. Germline CDR1 is LNHDA and CDR2 is SQIVND (reference sequence). The CDR3 sequence: CASSRDRFFSGANVLTF. CDR3 DNA sequence: TGTGCCAGTAGTCGGGACAGATTTTTCTCTGGGGCCAACGTCCTGACTTTC.

This clone has a handful of counts. The rearrangement uses TRBV28 and TRBJ2-7, with D hard to call. The V end lost 0 bases, the J end lost 2 bases, and 8 bases lay between the germline ends. CDR1 is MDHEN and CDR2 is SYDVKM in the germline V gene. This CDR3 has 14 residues. The CDR3 coding sequence is TGTGCCAGCAGTTTATGGGCGGCGGCCTACGAGCAGTACTTC. Translation: CASSLWAAAYEQYF.

This clone was seen once. The chain is built from TRBV10-3 and TRBJ2-3, with D perhaps matching TRBD2 (6 bases). There are 16 residues in the CDR3. From germline, CDR1 is ENHRY and CDR2 SYGVKD. Between the trimmed V and J ends, which lost 5 bases and 0 bases, there was a span of 15 bases. CDR3 sequence (DNA): TGTGCCATCAGTACGGGACTCCAATTTAGCACAGATACGCAGTATTTT. It translates to CAISTGLQFSTDTQYF.

This chain uses TRBV10-3 with TRBJ2-7; 12 nucleotides agree with TRBD2. The CDR3 runs 14 residues. Per germline, CDR1 ENHRY and CDR2 SYGVKD. The V segment lost 4 bases and the J segment 2 bases; nucleotides outside the gene matches: 0. CDR3 bases: TGTGCCATCAGTGGACTAGCGGGAGCCTACGAGCAGTACTTC. Protein: CAISGLAGAYEQYF.

The chain employs TRBV5-6 and TRBJ1-5, with TRBD1 matching over 8 bases. The CDR3 has 15 residues. From germline, CDR1 is SGHDT and CDR2 YYEEEE. J was trimmed by 1 base and V by 2 bases; bases with no gene match: 2. The CDR3: CASSFQGASNQPQHF. For the CDR3, the DNA is TGTGCCAGCAGCTTTCAGGGGGCAAGCAATCAGCCCCAGCATTTT.

J is TRBJ2-1 and V is TRBV15; 7 bases are a match to TRBD2. This CDR3 spans 15 amino acids. The germline gives CDR1 LNHNV, CDR2 YYDKDF (reference sequence). Trimming at V came to 5 bases and at J to 4 bases, leaving 8 bases not matched to a gene. The CDR3 loop is CATSSSSGAYNEQFF. The CDR3 nucleotides are TGTGCCACCAGCTCCTCTAGCGGTGCATACAATGAGCAGTTCTTC.

V and J are TRBV7-3 and TRBJ2-5; 7 bases are shared with TRBD1. Germline V lookup: CDR1 SGHTA, CDR2 FQGTGA. V lost 6 bases, J lost 5 bases, and 12 bases stayed unmatched. The CDR3 consists of 15 residues. The CDR3: CASSRLLGGTETQYF. CDR3 in DNA: TGTGCCAGCAGTCGCCTCTTAGGGGGCACCGAGACCCAGTACTTC.

This clone showed up just a few times. Different DNA sequences within this sample yield the same CDR3. J is TRBJ2-2 and V is TRBV19; 15 nucleotides align to TRBD2. The CDR3 totals 18 residues. Per germline, CDR1 LNHDA and CDR2 SQIVND (reference sequence). Losses at the gene ends were 4 bases for V and 3 bases for J; bases not matched to a gene: 6. The CDR3 region has the DNA TGTGCCAGTAGTAGAGGACTAGCGGGAGGGTTTGACACCGGGGAGCTGTTTTTT. Translation gives CASSRGLAGGFDTGELFF.

This chain uses TRBV7-2 with TRBJ2-1; no firm D call. The V end was cut by 5 bases, the J end by 10 bases, with 15 bases between. Looked up from germline, CDR1 is SGHTA and CDR2 is FQGNSA. The CDR3 is made up of 13 amino acids. The CDR3 region is CASSLTAVHEQFF. The DNA of the CDR3 is TGTGCCAGCAGCCTCACGGCAGTTCACGAGCAGTTCTTC.

The rearrangement links TRBV10-3 to TRBJ1-1; the D is unclear. This CDR3 has 13 amino acids. The V gene's germline CDR1 is ENHRY and CDR2 SYGVKD. With 7 bases removed from V and 4 bases from J, the gap between germline ends came to 13 bases. The CDR3 loop is CAINGVSGTEAFF. The CDR3 DNA is TGTGCCATCAATGGGGTATCGGGCACTGAAGCTTTCTTT.

The chain employs TRBV7-2 and TRBJ1-2; TRBD1 is a possible D gene (6 bases). The CDR3 contains 14 residues. Germline V lookup: CDR1 SGHTA, CDR2 FQGNSA. V lost 11 bases and J lost 0, with 16 bases in between. The CDR3 spells CAATRTDSNYGYTF. For the CDR3, the DNA is TGTGCCGCCACGCGGACAGACTCTAACTATGGCTACACCTTC.

This clone has more than one count but fewer than ten. This chain joins TRBV30 and TRBJ2-7, with TRBD1 matching over 10 bases. The CDR3 is 15 amino acids. The V gene's germline CDR1 is GTSNPN and CDR2 SVGIG (reference sequence). The V and J ends lost 1 base and 2 bases, in that order; junction bases with no gene match: 5. The CDR3 loop is CAWSARDRGPYEQYF. The CDR3 coding sequence is TGTGCCTGGAGTGCCCGGGACAGGGGACCCTACGAGCAGTACTTC.